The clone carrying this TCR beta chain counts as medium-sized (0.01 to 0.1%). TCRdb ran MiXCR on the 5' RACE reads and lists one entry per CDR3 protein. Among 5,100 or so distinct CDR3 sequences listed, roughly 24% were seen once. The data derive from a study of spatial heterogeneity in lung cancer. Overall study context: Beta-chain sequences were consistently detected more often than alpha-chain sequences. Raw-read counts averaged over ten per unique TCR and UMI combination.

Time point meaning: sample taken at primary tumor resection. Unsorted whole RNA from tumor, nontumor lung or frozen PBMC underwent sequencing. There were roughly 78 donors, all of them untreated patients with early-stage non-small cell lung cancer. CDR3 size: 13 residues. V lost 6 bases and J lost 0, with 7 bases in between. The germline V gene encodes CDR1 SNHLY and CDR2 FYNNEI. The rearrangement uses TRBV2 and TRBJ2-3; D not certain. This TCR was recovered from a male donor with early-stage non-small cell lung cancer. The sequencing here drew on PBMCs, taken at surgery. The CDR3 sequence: CASRTLSTDTQYF. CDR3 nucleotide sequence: TGTGCCAGCAGGACTTTGAGCACAGATACGCAGTATTTT.